This T cell receptor (beta chain) was identified during a study of blood T cell repertoires in COVID-19. Study-level information: Both acute and convalescent COVID-19 samples were obtained from the United States, Italy and Spain. Sources were T cells, B-cell-depleted T cells, or PBMCs; the material itself was cDNA or gDNA.

The CDR3 totals 16 residues. V lost 1 base, J lost 2 bases, and 5 bases stayed unmatched. Germline CDR1 reads SGHNT; CDR2 reads YENEEA. Here immunoSEQ multiplex PCR was the method, and the copy in TCRdb shows in-frame clones only, minus some. The repertoire holds 200,000 to 250,000 clones, with 70% to 90% as singletons. The material sequenced was peripheral blood. The clonotype originates from a woman in her 40s who had recovered from COVID-19. The genes are TRBV11-3 and TRBJ2-1; TRBD1 matches at 7 bases. CDR3 sequence: CASSLGSRGTYNEQFF. DNA for the CDR3: TGTGCCAGCAGCTTAGGATCCAGGGGGACCTACAATGAGCAGTTCTTC.